The clone carrying this TCR beta chain was seen ten or more times. Its target is not known. TCRdb itself ran the PCR reads through MiXCR, one entry per CDR3 protein. Of 25,000 to 35,000 distinct CDR3 sequences listed, roughly 48% are singletons. The CDR3 is made up of 16 amino acids. This sample stems from a study of esophageal squamous cell carcinoma under preoperative chemotherapy. Study at large: Both tumor-infiltrating lymphocytes and peripheral blood T cells were profiled.

The sample's time point: before preoperative PTX-NDP chemotherapy. Paclitaxel-nedaplatin chemotherapy was given to patients ahead of their surgery. Notes on the study in general: Abundant clones tended to shrink rather than expand after paclitaxel-nedaplatin. Tumor-infiltrating lymphocytes showed no significant post-chemotherapy TCR diversity increase, unlike peripheral T cells.

The rearrangement uses TRBV12-3 or TRBV12-4 and TRBJ2-5; TRBD1 matches 12 bases. The last part of the DNA fits TRBJ2-7 better; the J call may be wrong. This clonotype was sampled from a human donor with esophageal squamous cell carcinoma. The donor label of this sample is uncertain. Sampling was carried out from a patient given preoperative chemotherapy. The CDR3 here is CASTSYGTGGVYEQYF. Here the CDR3 DNA reads TGTGCCAGCACCTCATACGGGACAGGGGGCGTCTACGAGCAGTACTTC.